These 8 T cell receptor beta chains were all obtained from the same sample, sequenced in a study of Tregs in tolerant kidney transplant recipients (dated by TCRdb to between 2018 and 2021). The library was prepared using the immunoSEQ multiplex PCR assay. TCRdb took this table from immuneACCESS and kept in-frame rearrangements with V and J called. Such tables lack part of the clones; where checked against another copy, unresolved V genes explain under half of the gap, and the rest is unexplained. The sample has more than 11,000 clones on record. The biggest ten clones account for about 25% of the sample. In light of the paper, this sample's time point label describes: 6 months after combined kidney and bone marrow transplant. Transplants used related donors with nonmyeloablative bone marrow transplantation; mixed chimerism was transient in the human trials. The input for sequencing was CD8+ T cells from blood (PBMCs), taken 6 months after the transplant. All receptors derive from a human patient who received a combined kidney and bone marrow transplant. Some T cells may be donor cells from the graft after a transplant.

Note on this clone: The CDR3 end falls 3 residues outside the read, so it is completed with the germline J gene. The genes are TRBV19 and TRBJ2-1; D ambiguous. Germline CDR1 reads LNHDA; CDR2 reads SQIVND (reference sequence). This CDR3 has 13 amino acids. Between the trimmed V and J ends, which lost 6 bases and 6 bases, there was a span of 12 bases. Incomplete CDR3 DNA: TGTGCCAGTAGCCCTAGACGGGTCAATGAG. Translating it yields CASSPRRVNE. The whole CDR3 is CASSPRRVNEQFF.

The DNA read from the CDR3 is TGCAGCGTTGGGGGAGGGGACACCGGGGAG. Amino acid sequence: CSVGGGDTGE. The entire CDR3 reads CSVGGGDTGELFF. The rearrangement uses TRBV29-1 and TRBJ2-2; TRBD2 aligns across 7 bases. With the read ending 3 residues before the CDR3 end, the germline J gene is used to fill in that end. The CDR3 loop spans 13 amino acids. CDR1 and CDR2 (germline): SQVTM, ANQGSEA. V lost 4 bases, J lost 3 bases, and 2 bases stayed unmatched.

CDR3 bases read: TGTGCCAGCTCACCCAGCGGGAGGGGCCAAGAGACC. Translated: CASSPSGRGQET. The whole CDR3 reads CASSPSGRGQETQYF. The chain is built from TRBV18 and TRBJ2-5; 10 bases fit TRBD2. The read ends 3 residues shy of where the CDR3 ends; the end is completed using the germline J gene. CDR3 length: 15 amino acids. The germline V gene encodes CDR1 KGHSH and CDR2 LQKENI. V trimming: 3 bases; J trimming: 1 base; junction bases outside the gene matches: 2.

Points on this clone: Read sequence stops 3 residues before the CDR3 end, and the germline J gene provides the missing end. The chain uses TRBV20-1 and TRBJ2-5; maybe TRBD1 (5 bases). This CDR3 is built from 15 residues. CDR1 DFQATT and CDR2 SNEGSKA come from the germline V gene (reference sequence). The V end was cut by 3 bases, the J end by 5 bases, with 19 bases between. CDR3 sequence: CSASTDGTAGETQYF. The CDR3 bases that were read are TGCAGTGCTAGCACTGACGGCACCGCAGGGGAGACC.

On this clone: The read is 3 residues too short to cover the CDR3 end, so that end is filled in from the germline J gene. The chain couples TRBV6-1 to TRBJ1-1, with D possibly TRBD1 on 6 matching bases. CDR3 length: 16 residues. The ends were cut back, 4 bases at V and 4 bases at J, with 19 bases in the middle. Germline CDR1 is MNHNS and CDR2 is SASEGT. CDR3 bases read: TGTGCCAGCAGTGTAACCAAGGACAGCTTGAGCACTGAA. It translates to CASSVTKDSLSTE. The entire CDR3 protein is CASSVTKDSLSTEAFF.

Details on this clone: The read halts 3 residues ahead of the CDR3 end, with the missing end drawn from the germline J gene. The chain is built from TRBV20-1 and TRBJ2-7, with 11 bases aligning to TRBD2. V shed 6 bases, J shed 3 bases, and the junction held 4 bases outside the gene matches. CDR1 and CDR2 (germline): DFQATT, SNEGSKA (reference sequence). This CDR3 is 13 amino acids long. CDR3 loop: CSATLAGGYEQYF. The DNA read from the CDR3 is TGCAGTGCCACCCTAGCGGGGGGCTACGAG.

Details on this clone: Sequencing ends 3 residues short of the CDR3 end; the germline J gene provides the rest. The chain is built from TRBV20-1 and TRBJ1-4; 7 bases match TRBD1. CDR3 length: 16 amino acids. Germline assignment: CDR1 DFQATT and CDR2 SNEGSKA (reference sequence). Incomplete CDR3 DNA: TGCAGTGCTAGAGATCTTAACAGGGGAATGAATTCACCA. Protein product: CSARDLNRGMNSP. The whole CDR3 sequence is CSARDLNRGMNSPLFF.

In the case of this clone: Read data end 3 residues before the CDR3 end; the end is taken from the germline J gene. The V and J genes are TRBV2 and TRBJ2-7, with D possibly TRBD2 on 5 matching bases. CDR1 is SNHLY, CDR2 FYNNEI, per germline. This CDR3 region has 13 residues. With 8 bases removed from V and 3 bases from J, the gap between germline ends came to 14 bases. CDR3 region: CASSPSSYYEQYF. Incomplete CDR3 DNA: TGTGCCAGCTCTCCTAGCAGCTACTACGAG.